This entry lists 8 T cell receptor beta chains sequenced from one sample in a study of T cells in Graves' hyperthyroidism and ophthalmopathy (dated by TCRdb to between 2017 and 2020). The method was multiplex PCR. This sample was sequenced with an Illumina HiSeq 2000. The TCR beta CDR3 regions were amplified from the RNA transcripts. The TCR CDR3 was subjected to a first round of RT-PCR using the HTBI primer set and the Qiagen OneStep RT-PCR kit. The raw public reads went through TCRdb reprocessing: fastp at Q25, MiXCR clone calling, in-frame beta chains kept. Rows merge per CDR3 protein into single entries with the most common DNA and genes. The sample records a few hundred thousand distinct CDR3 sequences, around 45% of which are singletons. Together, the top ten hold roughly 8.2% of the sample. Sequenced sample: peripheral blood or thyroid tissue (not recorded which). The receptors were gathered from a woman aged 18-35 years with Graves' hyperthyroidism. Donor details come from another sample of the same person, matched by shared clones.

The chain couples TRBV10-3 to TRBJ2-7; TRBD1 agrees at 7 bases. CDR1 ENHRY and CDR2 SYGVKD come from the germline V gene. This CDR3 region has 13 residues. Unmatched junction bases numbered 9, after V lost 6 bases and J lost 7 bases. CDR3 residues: CAISPGQYNEQYF. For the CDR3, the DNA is TGTGCCATCAGCCCGGGACAGTACAATGAGCAGTACTTC.

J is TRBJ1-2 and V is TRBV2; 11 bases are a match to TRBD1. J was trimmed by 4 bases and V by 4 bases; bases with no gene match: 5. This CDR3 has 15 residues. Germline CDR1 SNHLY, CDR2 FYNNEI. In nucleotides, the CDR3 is TGTGCCAGCAGTGCGCGGGACAGGGGGACCTATGGCTACACCTTC. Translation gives CASSARDRGTYGYTF.

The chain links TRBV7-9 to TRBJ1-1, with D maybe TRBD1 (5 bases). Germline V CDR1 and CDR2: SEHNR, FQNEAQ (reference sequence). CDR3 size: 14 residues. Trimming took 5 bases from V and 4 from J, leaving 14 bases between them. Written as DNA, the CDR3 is TGTGCCAGCAGCCCAACCGGGGGGGTCACTGAAGCTTTCTTT. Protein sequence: CASSPTGGVTEAFF. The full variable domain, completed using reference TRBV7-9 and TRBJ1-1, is DTGVSQNPRHKITKRGQNVTFRCDPISEHNRLYWYRQTLGQGPEFLTYFQNEAQLEKSRLLSDRFSAERPKGSFSTLEIQRTEQGDSAMYLCASSPTGGVTEAFFGQGTRLTVV.

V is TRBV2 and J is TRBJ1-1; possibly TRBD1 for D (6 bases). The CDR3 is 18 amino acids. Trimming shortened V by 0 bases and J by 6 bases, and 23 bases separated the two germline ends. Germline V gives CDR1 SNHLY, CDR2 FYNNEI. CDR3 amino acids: CASSEALGFWRGDAEAFF. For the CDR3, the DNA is TGTGCCAGCAGTGAAGCGCTTGGGTTTTGGAGGGGGGACGCTGAAGCTTTCTTT.

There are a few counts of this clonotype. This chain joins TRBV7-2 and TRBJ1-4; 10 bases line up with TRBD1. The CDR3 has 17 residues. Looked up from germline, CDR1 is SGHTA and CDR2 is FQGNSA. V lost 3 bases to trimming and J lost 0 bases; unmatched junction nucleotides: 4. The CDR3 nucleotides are TGTGCCAGCAGCTTGGGACAGGGGATCGCAACTAATGAAAAACTGTTTTTT. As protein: CASSLGQGIATNEKLFF.

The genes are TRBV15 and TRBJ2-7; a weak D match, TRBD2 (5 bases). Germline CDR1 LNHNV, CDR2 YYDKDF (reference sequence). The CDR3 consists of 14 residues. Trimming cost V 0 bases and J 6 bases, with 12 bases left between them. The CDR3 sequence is CATSREKGAGEQYF. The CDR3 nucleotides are TGTGCCACCAGCAGAGAGAAGGGTGCGGGCGAGCAGTACTTC.

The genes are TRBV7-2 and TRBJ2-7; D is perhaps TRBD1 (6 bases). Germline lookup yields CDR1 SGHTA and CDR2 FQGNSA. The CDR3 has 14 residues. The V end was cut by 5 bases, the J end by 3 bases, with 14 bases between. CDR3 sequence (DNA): TGTGCCAGCAGCCTCAGGGGCTCCCGCTACGAGCAGTACTTC. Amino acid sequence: CASSLRGSRYEQYF.

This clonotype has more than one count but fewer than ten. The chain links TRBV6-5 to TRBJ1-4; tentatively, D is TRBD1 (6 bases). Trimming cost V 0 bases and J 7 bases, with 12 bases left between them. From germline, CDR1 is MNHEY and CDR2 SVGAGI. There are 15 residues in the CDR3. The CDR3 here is CASSYSRDTLEKLFF. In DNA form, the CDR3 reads TGTGCCAGCAGTTACTCACGGGACACCCTTGAAAAACTGTTTTTT.